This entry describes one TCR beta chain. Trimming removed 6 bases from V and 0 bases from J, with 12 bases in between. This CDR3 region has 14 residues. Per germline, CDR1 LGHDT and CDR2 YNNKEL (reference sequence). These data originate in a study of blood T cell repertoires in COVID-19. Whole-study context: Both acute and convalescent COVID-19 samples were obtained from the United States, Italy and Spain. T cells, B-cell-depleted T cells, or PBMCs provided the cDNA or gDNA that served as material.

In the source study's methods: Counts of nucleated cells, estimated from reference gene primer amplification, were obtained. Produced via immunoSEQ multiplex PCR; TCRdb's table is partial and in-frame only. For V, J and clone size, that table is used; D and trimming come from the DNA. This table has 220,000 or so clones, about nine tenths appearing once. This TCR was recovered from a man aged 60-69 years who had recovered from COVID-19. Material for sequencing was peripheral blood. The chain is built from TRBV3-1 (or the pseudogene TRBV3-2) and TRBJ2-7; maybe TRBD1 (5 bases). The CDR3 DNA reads TGTGCCAGCAGTCGCTTAGGGGTCTCCTACGAGCAGTACTTC. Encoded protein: CASSRLGVSYEQYF.